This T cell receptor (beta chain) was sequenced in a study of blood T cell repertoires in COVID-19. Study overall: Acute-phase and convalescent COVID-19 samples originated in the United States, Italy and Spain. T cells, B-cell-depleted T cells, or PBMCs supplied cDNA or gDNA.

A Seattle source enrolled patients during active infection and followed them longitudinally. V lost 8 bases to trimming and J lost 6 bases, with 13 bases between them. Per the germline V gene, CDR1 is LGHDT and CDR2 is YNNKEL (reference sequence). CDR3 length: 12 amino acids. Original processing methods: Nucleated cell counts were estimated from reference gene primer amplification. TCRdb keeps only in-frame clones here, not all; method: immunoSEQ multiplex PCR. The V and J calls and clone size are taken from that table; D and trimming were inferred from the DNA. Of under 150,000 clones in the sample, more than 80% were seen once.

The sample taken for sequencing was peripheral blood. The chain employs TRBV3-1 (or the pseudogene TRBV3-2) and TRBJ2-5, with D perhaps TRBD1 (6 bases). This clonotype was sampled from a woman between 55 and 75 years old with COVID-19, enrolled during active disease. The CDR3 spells CASLGGSQTQYF. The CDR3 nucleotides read TGTGCCAGCCTAGGGGGTTCGCAGACCCAGTACTTC.